The next 31 T cell receptor beta chains were all read from a single sample in a study of shared clonotypes between healthy human individuals. TCRdb's table, derived via immunoSEQ multiplex PCR, lists solely in-frame clones and lacks some. The table records 2 million to 2.5 million clones, approximately 94% of them present only once. The sequencing sample was made of naive CD4+ T cells sorted from blood. The subset was: CD45RA+ positively selected. All receptors derive from a young man in good health.

The V gene is TRBV2, the J gene TRBJ1-1; TRBD1 aligns across 7 bases. Germline V gives CDR1 SNHLY, CDR2 FYNNEI. This CDR3 is 14 amino acids long. Losses at the gene ends were 8 bases for V and 4 bases for J; bases not matched to a gene: 10. The CDR3: CASGFDREGTEAFF. In DNA form, the CDR3 reads TGTGCCAGCGGATTCGACAGGGAGGGCACTGAAGCTTTCTTT.

The chain combines TRBV10-1 with TRBJ1-2; D possibly corresponds to TRBD1 (6 bases). CDR3 length: 17 residues. Looked up from germline, CDR1 is WNHNN and CDR2 is SYGVQD (reference sequence). The ends were cut back, 3 bases at V and 3 bases at J, with 20 bases in the middle. CDR3 sequence reads: CASSDLDLGQPHYGYTF. In DNA, the CDR3 is TGCGCCAGCAGTGACCTAGATCTCGGACAGCCCCACTATGGCTACACCTTC.

The chain recombines TRBV7-8 with TRBJ2-7, with 11 positions matching TRBD2. Germline lookup yields CDR1 SGHVS and CDR2 FQNEAQ. This CDR3 region has 14 residues. The V gene end was trimmed by 4 bases and the J gene end by 4 bases; junction bases not matched to a gene: 3. CDR3 bases: TGTGCCAGCAGCTGGGGACTAGCGGTTTACGAGCAGTACTTC. This translates into CASSWGLAVYEQYF.

The chain is built from TRBV5-4 and TRBJ2-2; no firm D call. Germline V CDR1 and CDR2: SGHNT, YYREEE (reference sequence). V was trimmed by 2 bases and J by 2 bases, leaving 4 bases between them. The CDR3 length is 13 residues. The CDR3 region has the DNA TGTGCCAGCAGCTTCAAAAACACCGGGGAGCTGTTTTTT. Translating gives CASSFKNTGELFF.

The chain is built from TRBV7-9 and TRBJ1-4, with D unclear. The CDR3 is made up of 15 amino acids. V dropped 4 bases and J dropped 2 bases, with 11 bases sitting between them. Germline CDR1 SEHNR, CDR2 FQNEAQ (reference sequence). CDR3 bases: TGTGCCAGCAGCTACGGAATGGCCACTAATGAAAAACTGTTTTTT. It codes for CASSYGMATNEKLFF.

The V and J genes are TRBV14 and TRBJ2-2; TRBD1 aligns across 8 bases. CDR1 is SGHDN and CDR2 is FVKESK in the germline V gene. J was trimmed by 4 bases and V by 3 bases; bases with no gene match: 7. The CDR3 extends over 16 amino acids. The CDR3 reads CASSQDWTGRTGELFF. CDR3 nucleotide sequence: TGTGCCAGCAGCCAGGATTGGACAGGGCGCACCGGGGAGCTGTTTTTT.

The V call is TRBV18, the J call TRBJ1-1; D gene unclear. Trimming removed 5 bases at V and 1 base at J, with 8 bases between. There are 13 residues in the CDR3. Germline V gives CDR1 KGHSH, CDR2 LQKENI. The CDR3 DNA sequence: TGTGCCAGCTCAGGAGGGTCGAACACTGAAGCTTTCTTT. Translation gives CASSGGSNTEAFF.

The CDR3: CASSTKGLAGSFRETQYF. In DNA, the CDR3 is TGTGCCAGTAGTACTAAGGGACTAGCGGGGTCGTTTAGAGAGACCCAGTACTTC. The chain employs TRBV19 and TRBJ2-5; 13 bases line up with TRBD2. Germline CDR1 reads LNHDA; CDR2 reads SQIVND (reference sequence). V lost 4 bases to trimming and J lost 4 bases; unmatched junction nucleotides: 12. The CDR3 totals 18 residues. Supplemented by reference TRBV19 and TRBJ2-5, the full variable domain reads DGGITQSPKYLFRKEGQNVTLSCEQNLNHDAMYWYRQDPGQGLRLIYYSQIVNDFQKGDIAEGYSVSREKKESFPLTVTSAQKNPTAFYLCASSTKGLAGSFRETQYFGPGTRLLVL.

This sequence joins TRBV11-2 and TRBJ2-5; D not certain. Trimming took 5 bases from V and 8 from J, leaving 18 bases between them. Germline V gives CDR1 SGHAT, CDR2 FQNNGV. The CDR3 is made up of 14 amino acids. The CDR3 nucleotides are TGTGCCAGCAGCCTTCAGACGGAAATGGTAACCCAGTACTTC. It codes for CASSLQTEMVTQYF.

The chain carries TRBV30 and TRBJ1-2; D gene unclear. CDR3 length: 17 amino acids. The V and J ends lost 3 bases and 5 bases respectively, with 25 bases between them. The germline V gene encodes CDR1 GTSNPN and CDR2 SVGIG (reference sequence). The CDR3 sequence is CAWSRNRISSHTYGYTF. For the CDR3, the DNA is TGTGCCTGGAGCCGAAACCGGATCTCCAGCCACACTTATGGCTACACCTTC.

J is TRBJ2-7 and V is TRBV6-1; D call uncertain. Germline CDR1 reads MNHNS; CDR2 reads SASEGT. V was pared by 5 bases and J by 3 bases, with 11 bases between. This CDR3 region has 13 residues. The CDR3 is CASSSQPFYEQYF. For the CDR3, the DNA is TGTGCCAGCAGTTCTCAACCATTCTACGAGCAGTACTTC.

The rearrangement uses TRBV5-8 and TRBJ2-3; D gene ambiguous. The CDR3 sequence is 13 residues long. With 4 bases removed from V and 6 bases from J, the gap between germline ends came to 12 bases. The germline V gene encodes CDR1 SGHTS and CDR2 YDEGEE. CDR3 bases: TGTGCCAGCAGCGGCCCCAATTCGGATACGCAGTATTTT. Its protein product is CASSGPNSDTQYF.

The chain recombines TRBV30 with TRBJ2-5; D not certain. Germline V gives CDR1 GTSNPN, CDR2 SVGIG (reference sequence). Between the trimmed V and J ends, which lost 1 base and 5 bases, there was a span of 14 bases. The CDR3 contains 14 residues. The chain's CDR3 is CAWSGPAARETQYF. The DNA for the CDR3 is TGTGCCTGGAGTGGGCCGGCGGCGAGGGAGACCCAGTACTTC.

The chain combines TRBV6-1 with TRBJ1-5, with D hard to call. This CDR3 has 15 residues. Per germline, CDR1 MNHNS and CDR2 SASEGT. Trimming removed 7 bases from V and 6 bases from J, with 19 bases in between. The CDR3 DNA sequence: TGTGCCAGCACCAAAGGACCCGCTAACGTTCAGCCCCAGCATTTT. It is translated as CASTKGPANVQPQHF.

The chain has TRBV30 and TRBJ1-6; maybe TRBD1 (5 bases). Germline assignment: CDR1 GTSNPN and CDR2 SVGIG (reference sequence). CDR3 size: 14 residues. V was shortened by 0 bases and J by 6 bases, with 9 bases between the two germline ends. DNA of the CDR3: TGTGCCTGGAGTGTGGCAGGGACTAATTCACCCCTCCACTTT. This gives the protein CAWSVAGTNSPLHF.

J is TRBJ2-3 and V is TRBV4-1; 10 bases map to TRBD1. Germline V gene data show CDR1 as MGHRA and CDR2 as YSYEKL. The CDR3 extends over 17 amino acids. J was trimmed by 4 bases and V by 3 bases; bases with no gene match: 10. The CDR3 is CASSQGGGQGVADTQYF. The CDR3 DNA sequence: TGCGCCAGCAGCCAGGGGGGCGGACAGGGGGTCGCAGATACGCAGTATTTT.

The chain carries TRBV18 and TRBJ2-5; 7 positions agree with TRBD1. The CDR3 has 15 residues. V dropped 3 bases and J dropped 7; count of bases not matched to a gene: 11. Per the germline V gene, CDR1 is KGHSH and CDR2 is LQKENI. DNA for the CDR3: TGTGCCAGCTCACCCAACTCACAGGGGATGGGGACCCAGTACTTC. It encodes CASSPNSQGMGTQYF.

This rearrangement joins TRBV6-6 to TRBJ2-7; 9 bases line up with TRBD1. Unmatched junction bases numbered 2, after V lost 2 bases and J lost 3 bases. There are 14 residues in the CDR3. Germline-derived CDR1 and CDR2 are MNHNY and SVGAGI (reference sequence). The CDR3 sequence: CASSYRQGVYEQYF. The CDR3 DNA reads TGTGCCAGCAGTTACAGACAGGGGGTCTACGAGCAGTACTTC.

J is TRBJ2-7 and V is TRBV7-2, with D possibly TRBD2 on 6 matching bases. The CDR3 is made up of 16 amino acids. With 1 base removed from V and 4 bases from J, the gap between germline ends came to 17 bases. Germline V gene lookup returns CDR1 SGHTA and CDR2 FQGNSA. CDR3 sequence (DNA): TGTGCCAGCAGCTTAGAAGGGACTGATGGGGGTTACGAGCAGTACTTC. It encodes CASSLEGTDGGYEQYF.

This sequence joins TRBV6-1 and TRBJ2-1, with D perhaps matching TRBD2 (7 bases). This CDR3 contains 12 residues. CDR1 MNHNS and CDR2 SASEGT come from the germline V gene. The V end lost 0 bases, the J end lost 13 bases, and 10 bases lay between the germline ends. This chain's CDR3 is CASSEARGGQFF. The CDR3 coding sequence is TGTGCCAGCAGTGAAGCTAGGGGGGGACAGTTCTTC.

CDR3 DNA sequence: TGTGCCATCAGCGACAGGGTGGGCTCTGGGGCCAACGTCCTGACTTTC. It specifies CAISDRVGSGANVLTF. V is TRBV10-3 and J is TRBJ2-6; TRBD1 matches at 7 bases. Germline V CDR1 and CDR2: ENHRY, SYGVKD. This CDR3 is built from 16 residues. The junction had 5 bases not matched to a gene; V was cut back by 6 bases and J by 0 bases.

This rearrangement joins TRBV6-1 to TRBJ2-1; 7 nucleotides align to TRBD2. This CDR3 is built from 15 residues. From germline, CDR1 is MNHNS and CDR2 SASEGT. With V trimmed by 8 bases and J by 4 bases, 11 bases remained unmatched. The CDR3 region is CASRRGWEGYNEQFF. The CDR3 nucleotides read TGTGCCAGCCGCCGTGGTTGGGAGGGATACAATGAGCAGTTCTTC.

V is TRBV6-1 and J is TRBJ1-6; weak D call: TRBD1 (5 bases). The CDR3 extends over 13 amino acids. Germline values: CDR1 MNHNS, CDR2 SASEGT. Trimming pared 2 bases from V and 7 bases from J, leaving 6 bases between. The CDR3 bases are TGTGCCAGCAGTGAATGGGGGAATTCACCCCTCCACTTT. As protein: CASSEWGNSPLHF.

V and J are TRBV9 and TRBJ1-3; D is unresolved. CDR3 length equals 16 residues. V gave up 0 bases and J gave up 7 bases, with 17 bases separating them. Germline V CDR1 and CDR2: SGDLS, YYNGEE. In DNA, the CDR3 is TGTGCCAGCAGCGTAGCTTCCAGGATTGAGCTGAACACCATATATTTT. It encodes CASSVASRIELNTIYF. Full variable domain (missing parts from reference TRBV9 and TRBJ1-3): DSGVTQTPKHLITATGQRVTLRCSPRSGDLSVYWYQQSLDQGLQFLIQYYNGEERAKGNILERFSAQQFPDLHSELNLSSLELGDSALYFCASSVASRIELNTIYFGEGSWLTVV.

The V call is TRBV7-2, the J call TRBJ2-7; 9 bases map to TRBD2. V gave up 4 bases and J gave up 0 bases; unmatched junction bases: 4. The V gene's germline CDR1 is SGHTA and CDR2 FQGNSA. The CDR3 has 15 residues. DNA of the CDR3: TGTGCCAGCAGCTCCACTAGCGGGTTCTCCTACGAGCAGTACTTC. This gives the protein CASSSTSGFSYEQYF.

The genes are TRBV5-1 and TRBJ2-7; 8 bases agree with TRBD1. This CDR3 region has 17 residues. Germline V gene lookup returns CDR1 SGHRS and CDR2 YFSETQ. Losses at the gene ends were 1 base for V and 7 bases for J; bases not matched to a gene: 16. The CDR3 region is CASSLNPGGARAKEQYF. The CDR3 DNA is TGCGCCAGCAGCTTGAATCCAGGGGGCGCCAGGGCTAAGGAGCAGTACTTC.

V is TRBV5-4 and J is TRBJ2-3, with 13 bases fitting TRBD2. Looked up from germline, CDR1 is SGHNT and CDR2 is YYREEE (reference sequence). The CDR3 consists of 16 residues. The junction had 2 bases not matched to a gene; V was cut back by 4 bases and J by 0 bases. CDR3 DNA sequence: TGTGCCAGCAGCGGACTAGCGGGGGAAAGCACAGATACGCAGTATTTT. Protein: CASSGLAGESTDTQYF.

The genes are TRBV19 and TRBJ2-3, with TRBD1 as a possible D gene (5 bases). V was pared by 5 bases and J by 7 bases, with 16 bases between. The CDR3 runs 14 residues. Looked up from germline, CDR1 is LNHDA and CDR2 is SQIVND (reference sequence). The CDR3 loop is CASSPSPQGNTQYF. CDR3 nucleotide sequence: TGTGCCAGTAGTCCCTCGCCGCAGGGAAATACGCAGTATTTT. Combining the CDR3 with reference TRBV19 and TRBJ2-3 gives the whole variable domain DGGITQSPKYLFRKEGQNVTLSCEQNLNHDAMYWYRQDPGQGLRLIYYSQIVNDFQKGDIAEGYSVSREKKESFPLTVTSAQKNPTAFYLCASSPSPQGNTQYFGPGTRLTVL.

In the case of this clone: The sample has other DNA sequences that encode this CDR3 too. The chain uses TRBV30 and TRBJ1-5, with 7 bases fitting TRBD1. The CDR3 sequence is 13 residues long. The V segment lost 1 base and the J segment 7 bases; nucleotides outside the gene matches: 4. From germline, CDR1 is GTSNPN and CDR2 SVGIG (reference sequence). The CDR3 is CAWSGQGGQPQHF. The CDR3 nucleotides are TGTGCCTGGAGTGGACAGGGAGGGCAGCCCCAGCATTTT.

CDR3 nucleotides: TGCGCCAGCAGCCATACTCCCTCCCCGAACACTGAAGCTTTCTTT. Amino acid sequence: CASSHTPSPNTEAFF. The V and J genes are TRBV4-1 and TRBJ1-1; D unclear. The CDR3 is made up of 15 amino acids. The ends were cut back, 3 bases at V and 1 base at J, with 12 bases in the middle. CDR1 MGHRA and CDR2 YSYEKL come from the germline V gene.

Worth noting for this clone: Other DNA sequences of this sample code for an identical CDR3. The rearrangement joins TRBV18 to TRBJ2-7; D is ambiguous. The CDR3 extends over 14 amino acids. The V end lost 0 bases, the J end lost 1 base, and 7 bases lay between the germline ends. Germline CDR1 reads KGHSH; CDR2 reads LQKENI. CDR3 sequence (DNA): TGTGCCAGCTCACCACCGACGGCTTCCTACGAGCAGTACTTC. Protein: CASSPPTASYEQYF.